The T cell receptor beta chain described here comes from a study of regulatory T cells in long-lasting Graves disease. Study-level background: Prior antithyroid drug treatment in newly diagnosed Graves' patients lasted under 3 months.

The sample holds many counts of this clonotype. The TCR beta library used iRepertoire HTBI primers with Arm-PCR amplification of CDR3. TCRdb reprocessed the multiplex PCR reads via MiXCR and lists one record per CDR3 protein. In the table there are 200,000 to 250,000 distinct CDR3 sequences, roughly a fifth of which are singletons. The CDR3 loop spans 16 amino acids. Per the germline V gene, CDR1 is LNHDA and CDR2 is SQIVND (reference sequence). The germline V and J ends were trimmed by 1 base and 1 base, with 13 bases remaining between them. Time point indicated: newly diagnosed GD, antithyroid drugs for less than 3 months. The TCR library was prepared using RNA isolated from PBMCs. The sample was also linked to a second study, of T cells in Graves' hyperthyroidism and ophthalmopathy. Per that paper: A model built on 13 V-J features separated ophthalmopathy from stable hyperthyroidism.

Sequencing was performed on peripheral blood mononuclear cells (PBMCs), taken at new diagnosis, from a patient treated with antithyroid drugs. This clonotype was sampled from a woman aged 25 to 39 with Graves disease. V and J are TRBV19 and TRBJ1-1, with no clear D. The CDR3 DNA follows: TGTGCCAGTAGTATAGGGGGTGACAAGAAGAACACTGAAGCTTTCTTT. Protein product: CASSIGGDKKNTEAFF. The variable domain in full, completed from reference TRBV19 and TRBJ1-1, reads DGGITQSPKYLFRKEGQNVTLSCEQNLNHDAMYWYRQDPGQGLRLIYYSQIVNDFQKGDIAEGYSVSREKKESFPLTVTSAQKNPTAFYLCASSIGGDKKNTEAFFGQGTRLTVV.